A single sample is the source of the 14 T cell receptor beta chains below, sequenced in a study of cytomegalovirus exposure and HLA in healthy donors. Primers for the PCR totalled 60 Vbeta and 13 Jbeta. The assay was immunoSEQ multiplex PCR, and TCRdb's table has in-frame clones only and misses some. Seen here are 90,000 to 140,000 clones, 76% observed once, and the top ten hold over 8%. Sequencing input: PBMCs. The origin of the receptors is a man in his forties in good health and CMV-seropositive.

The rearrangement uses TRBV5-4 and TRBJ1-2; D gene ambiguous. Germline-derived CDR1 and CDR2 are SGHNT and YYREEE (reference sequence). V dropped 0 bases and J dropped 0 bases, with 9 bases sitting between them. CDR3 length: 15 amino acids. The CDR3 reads CASSLGTAANYGYTF. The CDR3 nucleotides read TGTGCCAGCAGCTTGGGAACAGCCGCTAACTATGGCTACACCTTC.

CDR3 amino acids: CASSLDSNHHEQYF. CDR3 bases: TGTGCCAGCAGCTTAGACTCAAATCATCACGAGCAGTACTTC. This sequence joins TRBV7-9 and TRBJ2-5; D gene uncertain. The J call may not be correct, given that the DNA end is closer to TRBJ2-7. The CDR3 is 14 residues long. CDR1 is SEHNR and CDR2 is FQNEAQ in the germline V gene (reference sequence).

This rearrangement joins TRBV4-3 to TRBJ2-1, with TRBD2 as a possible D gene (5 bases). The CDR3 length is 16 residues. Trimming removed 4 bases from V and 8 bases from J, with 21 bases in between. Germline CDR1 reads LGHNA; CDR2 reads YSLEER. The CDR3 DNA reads TGCGCCAGCAGCCCCCGCCCGGCAGGAGAGGGCGATGAGCAGTTCTTC. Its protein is CASSPRPAGEGDEQFF.

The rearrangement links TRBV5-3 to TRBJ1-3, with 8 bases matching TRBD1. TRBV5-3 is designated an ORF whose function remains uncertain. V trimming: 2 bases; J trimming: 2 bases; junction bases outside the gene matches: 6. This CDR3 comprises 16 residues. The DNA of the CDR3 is TGTGCCAGAAGCTTTCCCGGACAGGGCCCTGGAAACACCATATATTTT. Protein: CARSFPGQGPGNTIYF.

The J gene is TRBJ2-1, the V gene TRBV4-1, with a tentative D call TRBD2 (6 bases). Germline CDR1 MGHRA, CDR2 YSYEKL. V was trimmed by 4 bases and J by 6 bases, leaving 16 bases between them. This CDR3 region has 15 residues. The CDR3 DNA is TGCGCCAGCAGCCTTCGACTAGGGGCTTCCAATGAGCAGTTCTTC. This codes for CASSLRLGASNEQFF.

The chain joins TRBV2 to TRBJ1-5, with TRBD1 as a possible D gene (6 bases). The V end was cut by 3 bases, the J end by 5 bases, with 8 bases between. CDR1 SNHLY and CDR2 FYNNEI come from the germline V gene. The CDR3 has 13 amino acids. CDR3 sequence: CASSEDRYQPQHF. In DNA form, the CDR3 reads TGTGCCAGCAGTGAGGACAGATATCAGCCCCAGCATTTT.

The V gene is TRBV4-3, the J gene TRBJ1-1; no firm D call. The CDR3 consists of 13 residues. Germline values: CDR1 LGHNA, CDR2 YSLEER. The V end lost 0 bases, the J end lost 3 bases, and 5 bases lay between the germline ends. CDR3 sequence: CASSQEEYTEAFF. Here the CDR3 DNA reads TGCGCCAGCAGCCAAGAGGAGTACACTGAAGCTTTCTTT.

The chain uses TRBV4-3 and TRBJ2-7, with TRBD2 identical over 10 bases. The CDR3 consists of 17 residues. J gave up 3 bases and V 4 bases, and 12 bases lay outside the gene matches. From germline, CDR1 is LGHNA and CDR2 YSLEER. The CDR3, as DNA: TGCGCCAGCAGCCGACTACCTTTAGCGGGAGGCAGCTACGAGCAGTACTTC. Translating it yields CASSRLPLAGGSYEQYF.

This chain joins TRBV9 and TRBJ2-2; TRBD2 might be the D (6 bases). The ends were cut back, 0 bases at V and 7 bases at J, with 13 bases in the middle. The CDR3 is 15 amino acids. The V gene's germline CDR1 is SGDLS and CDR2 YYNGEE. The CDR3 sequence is CASSVVWREGGELFF. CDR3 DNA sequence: TGTGCCAGCAGCGTAGTTTGGCGGGAAGGCGGGGAGCTGTTTTTT.

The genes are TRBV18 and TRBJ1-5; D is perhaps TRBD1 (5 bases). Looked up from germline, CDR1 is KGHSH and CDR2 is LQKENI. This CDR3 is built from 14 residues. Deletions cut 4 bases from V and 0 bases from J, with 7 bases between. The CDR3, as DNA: TGTGCCAGCTCACAGGGGAATAGCAATCAGCCCCAGCATTTT. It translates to CASSQGNSNQPQHF.

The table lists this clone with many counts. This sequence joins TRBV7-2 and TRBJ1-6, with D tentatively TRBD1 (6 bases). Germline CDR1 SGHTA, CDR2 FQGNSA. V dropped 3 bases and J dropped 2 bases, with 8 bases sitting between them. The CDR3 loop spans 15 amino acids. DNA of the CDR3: TGTGCCAGCAGCTTTAGACAGGCCTATAATTCACCCCTCCACTTT. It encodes CASSFRQAYNSPLHF.

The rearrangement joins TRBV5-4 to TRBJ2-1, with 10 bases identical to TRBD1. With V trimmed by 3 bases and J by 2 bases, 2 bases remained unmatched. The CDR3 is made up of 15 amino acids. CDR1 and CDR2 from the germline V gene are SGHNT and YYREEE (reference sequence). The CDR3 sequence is CASSSDRGAYNEQFF. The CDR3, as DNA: TGTGCCAGCAGCTCGGACAGGGGGGCCTACAATGAGCAGTTCTTC.

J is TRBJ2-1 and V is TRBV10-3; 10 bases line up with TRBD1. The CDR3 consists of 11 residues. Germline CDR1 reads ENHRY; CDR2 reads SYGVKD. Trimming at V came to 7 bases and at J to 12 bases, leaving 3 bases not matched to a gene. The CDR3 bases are TGTGCCATCATGGGACAGGGGACGCAGTTCTTC. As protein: CAIMGQGTQFF.

As DNA, the CDR3 is TGTGCCAGCAGCTACTTAAGAGAGAACACTGAAGCTTTCTTT. Translation: CASSYLRENTEAFF. The chain couples TRBV7-9 to TRBJ1-1; D gene unclear. Between the trimmed V and J ends, which lost 4 bases and 1 base, there was a span of 10 bases. This CDR3 is 14 amino acids long. CDR1 SEHNR and CDR2 FQNEAQ come from the germline V gene (reference sequence).